One TCR beta chain is described in this entry. This entry belongs to a study of blood T cell repertoires in COVID-19. Enrolment of Seattle patients took place during active infection, and they were followed longitudinally. Sequenced by immunoSEQ multiplex PCR; TCRdb stores in-frame clones only, minus some. The sample yields roughly 78,000 clones, 75% to 90% seen once. Sequencing was done on a sample of peripheral blood. The receptor was isolated from a man in his forties or fifties with COVID-19, enrolled during active disease.

Here the CDR3 DNA reads TGTGCCAGTAGTACGACTAGCGGGAGCTACAATGAGCAGTTCTTC. Amino acid sequence: CASSTTSGSYNEQFF. The V and J genes are TRBV19 and TRBJ2-1, with 12 positions matching TRBD2. The J segment lost 3 bases and the V segment lost 4 bases, leaving 1 base of the junction unmatched. The CDR3 runs to 15 residues. Germline CDR1 and CDR2: LNHDA and SQIVND (reference sequence).